Below are 14 T cell receptor beta chains sequenced from a single sample in a study of human T cells and chemical hapten exposure. A single record per CDR3 protein comes from TCRdb applying MiXCR to the RACE reads. The repertoire holds around 300,000 distinct CDR3 sequences, roughly 7.7% seen once, with around 1.2% in the top ten. Time point: pre-sensitization, week 0. Indicated treatment: therapeutic diphenylcyclopropenone sensitization with weekly scalp DPC. The sample was whole blood, taken in connection with sensitization to the hapten diphenylcyclopropenone (DPC). These TCRs come from a man in his late teens or twenties with alopecia areata. Some clones in this sample may be carry-over from other donors' samples.

This clonotype was seen at least ten times. The V gene is TRBV6-5, the J gene TRBJ1-2; maybe TRBD1 (5 bases). Trimming cost V 6 bases and J 6 bases, with 14 bases left between them. Germline V CDR1 and CDR2: MNHEY, SVGAGI. The CDR3 runs to 13 residues. The CDR3 coding sequence is TGTGCCAGCAGCCGTGGACAAAAAGATGGCTACACCTTC. Translated, it gives CASSRGQKDGYTF.

This clonotype was seen ten or more times. The CDR3 DNA is TGTGCCAGCAGTGGGACAGGGAACCACCAAGAGACCCAGTACTTC. Amino acids: CASSGTGNHQETQYF. The J gene is TRBJ2-5, the V gene TRBV28; 9 bases align to TRBD1. This CDR3 has 15 amino acids. CDR1 is MDHEN, CDR2 SYDVKM, per germline. V lost 5 bases and J lost 0; bases outside the gene matches: 4.

Ten or more counts support this clonotype. The genes are TRBV7-2 and TRBJ1-1; D gene uncertain. Trimming removed 2 bases from V and 9 bases from J, with 10 bases in between. Looked up from germline, CDR1 is SGHTA and CDR2 is FQGNSA. This CDR3 is built from 12 residues. The CDR3 region is CASSLMGWQAFF. CDR3 coding DNA: TGTGCCAGCAGCTTAATGGGGTGGCAAGCTTTCTTT.

In this sample, this clonotype turned up a few times. For the CDR3, the DNA is TGTGCCAGCAGGGATACTAGCGGGACCTACGAGCAGTACTTC. Protein product: CASRDTSGTYEQYF. The gene calls are TRBV2 and TRBJ2-7; 10 bases fit TRBD2. CDR3 size: 14 residues. The ends lost 6 bases at V and 2 bases at J; junction bases unmatched: 4. Looked up from germline, CDR1 is SNHLY and CDR2 is FYNNEI.

This clonotype has just a few counts. The J gene is TRBJ2-1, the V gene TRBV7-3, with 9 bases fitting TRBD1. V lost 5 bases, J lost 7 bases, and 6 bases stayed unmatched. Germline CDR1 is SGHTA and CDR2 is FQGTGA. CDR3 size: 14 residues. CDR3 sequence reads: CASSPTGTGNEQFF. For the CDR3, the DNA is TGTGCCAGCAGCCCGACCGGGACAGGGAATGAGCAGTTCTTC.

This clonotype was counted at least ten times. A junction end diverges from the germline sequence, so it may reflect a read error. This chain connects TRBV4-3 to TRBJ1-2, with D tentatively TRBD1 (6 bases). This CDR3 region has 15 residues. The germline V gene has CDR1 LGHNA and CDR2 YSLEER. CDR3 sequence: CASSQAETGFYGYIF. The CDR3 DNA sequence: TGCGCCAGCAGCCAAGCCGAAACAGGGTTCTATGGCTACATCTTC.

The genes are TRBV12-3 or TRBV12-4 and TRBJ1-3, with D possibly matching TRBD1 (6 bases). This CDR3 has 13 residues. Trimming took 6 bases from V and 2 from J, leaving 8 bases between them. DNA of the CDR3: TGTGCCAGCAGAGGGGGGCCTGGAAACACCATATATTTT. Its protein product is CASRGGPGNTIYF.

There are a few counts of this clonotype. This chain links TRBV5-1 with TRBJ2-2; D perhaps matches TRBD2 (7 bases). CDR1 is SGHRS, CDR2 YFSETQ, per germline. The CDR3 is 16 residues long. V dropped 5 bases and J dropped 3 bases, with 17 bases sitting between them. The CDR3 loop reads CASSQNGGPYTGELFF. The CDR3 DNA sequence: TGCGCCAGCAGTCAGAACGGGGGGCCGTACACCGGGGAGCTGTTTTTT.

This clonotype was detected ten times or more. The chain employs TRBV5-1 and TRBJ1-4; maybe TRBD1 (5 bases). This CDR3 comprises 18 residues. Germline loops: CDR1 SGHRS, CDR2 YFSETQ. V dropped 3 bases and J dropped 2 bases, with 20 bases sitting between them. The CDR3 sequence: CASSSGGGGLGTNEKLFF. The CDR3 coding sequence is TGCGCCAGCAGCTCGGGAGGCGGGGGACTAGGGACTAATGAAAAACTGTTTTTT.

This clonotype was observed a handful of times. V and J are TRBV6-5 and TRBJ2-2; 7 bases are shared with TRBD2. The V segment lost 6 bases and the J segment 4 bases; nucleotides outside the gene matches: 8. Germline V CDR1 and CDR2: MNHEY, SVGAGI. The CDR3 sequence is 15 residues long. This CDR3 reads CASSWDYRGTGELFF. Here the CDR3 DNA reads TGTGCCAGCAGCTGGGACTACCGCGGCACCGGGGAGCTGTTTTTT.

J is TRBJ2-2 and V is TRBV9, with D uncertain. The germline gives CDR1 SGDLS, CDR2 YYNGEE. The CDR3 has 13 residues. Trimming pared 4 bases from V and 7 bases from J, leaving 11 bases between. This CDR3 reads CASSPRGFGELFF. The CDR3 DNA reads as TGTGCCAGCAGCCCCCGCGGTTTCGGGGAGCTGTTTTTT.

The genes are TRBV10-3 and TRBJ2-7; maybe TRBD2 (7 bases). This CDR3 has 14 amino acids. Germline V gives CDR1 ENHRY, CDR2 SYGVKD. V lost 4 bases, J lost 2 bases, and 12 bases lay in between. The CDR3 loop reads CAISGGGHPYEQYF. CDR3 bases: TGTGCCATCAGTGGGGGGGGGCACCCCTACGAGCAGTACTTC.

Ten or more counts support this clonotype. The rearrangement joins TRBV4-1 to TRBJ1-1, with 7 bases fitting TRBD1. There are 17 residues in the CDR3. The junction had 17 bases not matched to a gene; V was cut back by 6 bases and J by 4 bases. In germline, CDR1 is MGHRA, CDR2 YSYEKL. In nucleotides, the CDR3 is TGCGCCAGCAGTCCCAAGGGGGCTGGCGCGGGACGCACTGAAGCTTTCTTT. Protein sequence: CASSPKGAGAGRTEAFF.

The chain has TRBV2 and TRBJ1-1; D is undetermined. Germline values: CDR1 SNHLY, CDR2 FYNNEI. Trimming shortened V by 6 bases and J by 3 bases, and 14 bases separated the two germline ends. The CDR3 is 14 amino acids. The CDR3 protein is CASRLRRADTEAFF. CDR3 coding DNA: TGTGCCAGCAGACTTAGGAGGGCCGACACTGAAGCTTTCTTT.